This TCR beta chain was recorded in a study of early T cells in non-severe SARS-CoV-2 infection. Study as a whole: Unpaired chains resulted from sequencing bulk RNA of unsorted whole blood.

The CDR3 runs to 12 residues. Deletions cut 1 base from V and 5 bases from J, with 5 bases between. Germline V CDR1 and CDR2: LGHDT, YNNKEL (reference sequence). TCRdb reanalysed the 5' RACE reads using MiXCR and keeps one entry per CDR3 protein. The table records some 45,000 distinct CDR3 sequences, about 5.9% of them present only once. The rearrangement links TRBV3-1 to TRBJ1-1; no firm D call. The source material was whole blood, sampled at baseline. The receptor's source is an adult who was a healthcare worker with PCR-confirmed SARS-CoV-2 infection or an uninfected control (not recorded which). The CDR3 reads CASSQVGTEAFF. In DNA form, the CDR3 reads TGTGCCAGCAGCCAAGTAGGTACTGAAGCTTTCTTT.